The text below deals with one T cell receptor (beta chain). Its antigen is not known. Reared together, all three twin pairs probably met the same infectious agents and vaccines. TCR cDNA libraries came from RNA via a modified published protocol. Each TCR cDNA library carried sample-specific barcodes on both ends. Using its own MiXCR run on the 5' RACE reads, TCRdb lists one record per CDR3 protein. The repertoire has 350,000 to 450,000 distinct CDR3 sequences, 25% to 35% of them found once; the top ten carry about 6%. This entry is derived from a study of identical twins' blood T cells. Study findings and constraints: Twins reportedly had markedly more similar V usage than unrelated donors, even among out-of-frame TCRbeta clonotypes.

The V gene lost 5 bases and the J gene lost 4 bases, with 26 bases spanning the gap. Germline V gene lookup returns CDR1 MNHNS and CDR2 SASEGT. This CDR3 is 19 amino acids long. The clonotype comes from a woman aged 18-55 years in good health. The sequencing input was PBMCs. The chain carries TRBV6-1 and TRBJ1-4, with TRBD1 as a possible D gene (6 bases). The CDR3 DNA reads as TGTGCCAGCAGTCGACGGCAGTTTTATTGGGGGGCGGATAATGAAAAACTGTTTTTT. It translates to CASSRRQFYWGADNEKLFF.